These 9 T cell receptor beta chains were all obtained from the same sample, sequenced in a study of blood T cell repertoires in COVID-19. This table comes from immunoSEQ multiplex PCR, and its TCRdb copy is limited to in-frame clones, with some not included. Of fewer than 200,000 clones in the sample, roughly 80% were seen once. Sequences were obtained from PBMCs or T cells enriched from blood (not recorded which). All receptors derive from a woman aged 45-65 years who had recovered from COVID-19.

This chain uses TRBV19 with TRBJ2-3, with a weak D call TRBD1 (5 bases). The germline gives CDR1 LNHDA, CDR2 SQIVND (reference sequence). This CDR3 is 17 amino acids long. Trimming took 5 bases from V and 1 from J, leaving 19 bases between them. The CDR3 DNA sequence: TGTGCCAGTAGTCCCTACTCGACAGCTAGGGGCACAGATACGCAGTATTTT. Its protein product is CASSPYSTARGTDTQYF.

As regards this clone: At the DNA level, this CDR3 is encoded by other sequences in the same sample as well. For the CDR3, the DNA is TGCGCCAGCAGCCAAGGGGGGACAGTGGGGTTTGGCTACACCTTC. The encoded protein is CASSQGGTVGFGYTF. The gene calls are TRBV4-1 and TRBJ1-2; 7 nucleotides line up with TRBD1. The CDR3 is made up of 15 amino acids. Germline V gives CDR1 MGHRA, CDR2 YSYEKL. The J segment lost 7 bases and the V segment lost 1 base, leaving 9 bases of the junction unmatched.

This chain uses TRBV5-4 with TRBJ2-5; 7 bases map to TRBD2. The V gene's germline CDR1 is SGHNT and CDR2 YYREEE (reference sequence). This CDR3 region has 14 residues. With 3 bases clipped from V and 2 bases from J, the junction kept 4 bases outside the gene matches. The chain's CDR3 is CASSSSGAQETQYF. DNA of the CDR3: TGTGCCAGCAGCTCAAGCGGGGCGCAAGAGACCCAGTACTTC. The full variable domain, its missing parts supplied by reference TRBV5-4 and TRBJ2-5, is ETGVTQSPTHLIKTRGQQVTLRCSSQSGHNTVSWYQQALGQGPQFIFQYYREEENGRGNFPPRFSGLQFPNYSSELNVNALELDDSALYLCASSSSGAQETQYFGPGTRLLVL.

The chain recombines TRBV10-3 with TRBJ1-3; 9 positions agree with TRBD1. Germline V CDR1 and CDR2: ENHRY, SYGVKD. Germline trimming cut 3 bases from V and 5 bases from J; bases unmatched to any gene: 8. This CDR3 comprises 16 residues. The CDR3 loop is CAISDPGQGLRNTIYF. CDR3 sequence (DNA): TGTGCCATCAGTGATCCTGGACAGGGGCTGAGAAACACCATATATTTT.

The chain couples TRBV11-2 to TRBJ2-5, with D maybe TRBD1 (5 bases). Germline loops: CDR1 SGHAT, CDR2 FQNNGV. This CDR3 spans 15 amino acids. V gave up 1 base and J gave up 4 bases, with 13 bases separating them. CDR3 protein: CASSLGGRRVETQYF. The CDR3 DNA follows: TGTGCCAGCAGCTTAGGGGGCAGAAGGGTAGAGACCCAGTACTTC.

J is TRBJ1-5 and V is TRBV18; possible D gene TRBD1, 5 bases. CDR1 and CDR2 from the germline V gene are KGHSH and LQKENI. The V and J ends lost 1 base and 0 bases respectively, with 10 bases between them. CDR3 length: 16 residues. CDR3 region: CASSPRADSSNQPQHF. As DNA, the CDR3 is TGTGCCAGCTCACCACGGGCCGACAGTAGCAATCAGCCCCAGCATTTT. Drawing the rest from reference TRBV18 and TRBJ1-5, the complete variable domain is NAGVMQNPRHLVRRRGQEARLRCSPMKGHSHVYWYRQLPEEGLKFMVYLQKENIIDESGMPKERFSAEFPKEGPSILRIQQVVRGDSAAYFCASSPRADSSNQPQHFGDGTRLSIL.

This clone was observed a single time. The chain recombines TRBV4-1 with TRBJ1-1; no definite D call. The V and J ends lost 5 bases and 1 base respectively, with 8 bases between them. This CDR3 has 13 residues. Germline V lookup: CDR1 MGHRA, CDR2 YSYEKL. This CDR3 is CASSVTGNTEAFF. CDR3 in DNA: TGCGCCAGCAGCGTCACGGGGAACACTGAAGCTTTCTTT.

The rearrangement uses TRBV28 and TRBJ1-5; D gene uncertain. Germline V CDR1 and CDR2: MDHEN, SYDVKM. Trimming shortened V by 2 bases and J by 8 bases, and 7 bases separated the two germline ends. This CDR3 is 12 amino acids long. The CDR3 nucleotides are TGTGCCAGCAGTTTACCCACAGAGCCCCAGCATTTT. Its protein is CASSLPTEPQHF. The complete variable domain, with remaining parts taken from reference TRBV28 and TRBJ1-5, reads DVKVTQSSRYLVKRTGEKVFLECVQDMDHENMFWYRQDPGLGLRLIYFSYDVKMKEKGDIPEGYSVSREKKERFSLILESASTNQTSMYLCASSLPTEPQHFGDGTRLSIL.

This clone has only one observation. The V call is TRBV7-7, the J call TRBJ2-1; D is unresolved. Trimming pared 1 base from V and 5 bases from J, leaving 18 bases between. CDR1 SSHAT and CDR2 FNYEAQ come from the germline V gene (reference sequence). The CDR3 runs to 17 residues. The CDR3 coding sequence is TGTGCCAGCAGCTTAGATGCCCGTACCAGGTTGAACAATGAGCAGTTCTTC. It codes for CASSLDARTRLNNEQFF.